The present T cell receptor beta chain was sequenced within a study of identical twins. The study's findings and limits: In beta out-of-frame sequences, the excess sharing between twins was weaker.

The CDR3 extends over 14 amino acids. Germline assignment: CDR1 SGDLS and CDR2 YYNGEE. Trimming cost V 3 bases and J 8 bases, with 15 bases left between them. TCRdb re-called the 5' RACE reads through MiXCR, storing one row per CDR3 protein. The data show about 340,000 distinct CDR3 sequences, roughly an eighth seen once. This clonotype has a single count. What it binds is not known. The same specimen was also included in a second study, on yellow fever vaccine responses in identical twins.

This chain uses TRBV9 with TRBJ2-4, with a tentative D call TRBD1 (5 bases). The origin of this receptor is a woman under 30 in good health. Material: CD8+ T cells sorted from blood. This CDR3 is CASSADSIRDIQYF. The CDR3 coding sequence is TGTGCCAGCAGCGCCGACTCCATCAGGGACATTCAGTACTTC.